The entry below gives a single TCR beta chain sequence along with its context. Its target is not known. This record belongs to a study of T-cell memory formation after mild COVID-19. Germline values: CDR1 SGHAT, CDR2 FQNNGV. The CDR3 contains 17 residues. V lost 3 bases to trimming and J lost 2 bases, with 18 bases between them. Each CDR3 protein is one row after TCRdb ran MiXCR on the 5' RACE reads. The profile covers about 390,000 distinct CDR3 sequences, with 15% to 20% appearing a single time and roughly 21% taken by the ten largest. Notes on the study in general: Clones that contracted from day 15 to 85 had balanced CD4/CD8; later expanders were CD4+ biased.

This rearrangement joins TRBV11-2 to TRBJ2-3; D may be TRBD2 (6 bases). This clonotype originated in a man aged 18 to 35 who had mild COVID-19 (a few samples of this study predate the infection). Cell type and time point are not known. The sample was PBMCs or a T cell subset sorted from them (not recorded which). This chain's CDR3 is CASSFASWAGSTDTQYF. CDR3 nucleotide sequence: TGTGCCAGCAGCTTTGCTTCTTGGGCGGGGTCCACAGATACGCAGTATTTT.